These 22 T cell receptor beta chains came from one sample sequenced in a study of patients and donors after allogeneic stem cell transplantation. TCRdb re-derived calls from the RT-PCR reads in MiXCR, one entry per CDR3 protein. This repertoire shows 20,000 to 30,000 distinct CDR3 sequences, about 8% found once; its top ten account for about 50%. The sample comprised blood, either unsorted or a sorted T cell fraction (not recorded which). These TCRs come from a human donor who was either an allogeneic HSCT recipient or a stem cell or donor lymphocyte infusion donor (not recorded which). It is not recorded whose cells these are; they may come from a transplant donor.

This clonotype was seen more than once but under ten times. One junction end disagrees with the germline gene, perhaps due to a read error. V gene TRBV19 combines with J gene TRBJ2-7; unclear D gene. CDR1 LNHDA and CDR2 SQIVND come from the germline V gene (reference sequence). This CDR3 comprises 16 residues. CDR3 nucleotide sequence: TGTGCCAGTAGTCTAGAACAGTTTCTTCTTTCCTACGAGCAGTACTTC. Translating gives CASSLEQFLLSYEQYF.

This clonotype was detected a few times. This rearrangement joins TRBV12-3 or TRBV12-4 to TRBJ1-6, with D unresolved. CDR3 size: 12 residues. Trimming left V 6 bases short and J 8 bases short, with 8 bases between. The DNA of the CDR3 is TGTGCCAGCAGCGTCAGGTATTCACCCCTCCACTTT. Translation gives CASSVRYSPLHF.

This clonotype was counted a few times. The V and J genes are TRBV7-7 and TRBJ2-1; D unresolved. The CDR3 has 13 amino acids. CDR1 and CDR2 (germline): SSHAT, FNYEAQ (reference sequence). V was pared by 5 bases and J by 10 bases, with 15 bases between. The DNA for the CDR3 is TGTGCCAGCAGCCCTGGGTCGGTAGGGGAGCAGTTCTTC. Encoded protein: CASSPGSVGEQFF.

The table lists this clonotype with a few counts. J is TRBJ1-2 and V is TRBV7-9; D not certain. V lost 4 bases and J 4 bases, leaving 16 bases between the germline ends. The CDR3 spans 15 residues. The germline CDR1 and CDR2 sequences are SEHNR and FQNEAQ (reference sequence). CDR3 nucleotides: TGTGCCAGCAGCTCATTCAGGAAGATCGTCTATGGCTACACCTTC. Protein product: CASSSFRKIVYGYTF.

The rearrangement links TRBV6-1 to TRBJ2-7, with 13 bases lining up with TRBD2. J lost 5 bases, V lost 2 bases, and 12 bases had no gene match. Germline CDR1 reads MNHNS; CDR2 reads SASEGT. This CDR3 has 18 residues. CDR3 sequence (DNA): TGTGCCAGCAGTGAAAATCAAGGGACTAGCGGGAAATGGAACGAGCAGTACTTC. Translating gives CASSENQGTSGKWNEQYF.

This clonotype was found a few times. The genes are TRBV11-3 and TRBJ2-5; 11 nucleotides agree with TRBD2. Germline assignment: CDR1 SGHNT and CDR2 YENEEA. CDR3 length equals 17 residues. The J segment lost 4 bases and the V segment lost 6 bases, leaving 13 bases of the junction unmatched. For the CDR3, the DNA is TGTGCCAGCAGTTCCGCCGTCGTAGCGGGAGGGGCAGAGACCCAGTACTTC. Its protein is CASSSAVVAGGAETQYF.

This clonotype showed up many times. J is TRBJ2-1 and V is TRBV24-1, with D perhaps TRBD2 (5 bases). V lost 5 bases, J lost 5 bases, and 12 bases lay in between. The germline gives CDR1 KGHDR, CDR2 SFDVKD. The CDR3 loop spans 14 amino acids. This CDR3 reads CATSGEMLDNEQFF. The CDR3 nucleotides are TGTGCCACCAGTGGGGAGATGCTCGACAATGAGCAGTTCTTC.

The J gene is TRBJ1-5, the V gene TRBV28; D remains ambiguous. CDR1 and CDR2 (germline): MDHEN, SYDVKM. V lost 7 bases and J lost 5, with 18 bases in between. CDR3 length: 15 amino acids. The CDR3 sequence is CASIPFPPDDQPQHF. DNA of the CDR3: TGTGCCAGCATCCCGTTTCCGCCGGACGATCAGCCCCAGCATTTT.

This clonotype was detected only a few times. The DNA is left out, because the CDR3 cannot be placed on it with certainty; the CDR3 is given as TCRdb lists it. The chain couples TRBV7-5 to TRBJ1-6; the table gives TRBD1 as D, unverified against the DNA. TRBV7-5 is labeled a pseudogene. From its first to its last residue, the CDR3 has 18 amino acids. This CDR3 reads CISVPEARETGNLSPLHF.

This clonotype appeared a few times. The chain employs TRBV6-1 and TRBJ2-3; 8 nucleotides match TRBD2. V trimming: 7 bases; J trimming: 6 bases; junction bases outside the gene matches: 9. CDR1 is MNHNS, CDR2 SASEGT, per germline. The CDR3 consists of 14 residues. The CDR3 region has the DNA TGTGCCAGCATGGAATCGGGAGGGGTCGATACGCAGTATTTT. Protein product: CASMESGGVDTQYF.

Many counts were recorded for this clonotype. J is TRBJ2-2 and V is TRBV3-1; 7 positions match TRBD1. This CDR3 region has 18 residues. The J segment lost 6 bases and the V segment lost 1 base, leaving 14 bases of the junction unmatched. CDR1 is LGHDT, CDR2 YNNKEL, per germline (reference sequence). The DNA of the CDR3 is TGTGCCAGCAGCCAAGGAAAAGGGGGCCAGGCCCTCGCCGGGGAGCTGTTTTTT. Encoded protein: CASSQGKGGQALAGELFF.

Within the sample, this clonotype is medium-sized. The rearrangement uses TRBV7-9 and TRBJ2-3, with 8 bases fitting TRBD1. The CDR3 totals 14 residues. The germline CDR1 and CDR2 sequences are SEHNR and FQNEAQ (reference sequence). After removal of 5 bases from V and 5 bases from J, the junction contained 6 bases not matched to a gene. DNA for the CDR3: TGTGCCAGCAGCCGGGACAGGCCCCTAGATACGCAGTATTTT. Encoded protein: CASSRDRPLDTQYF.

This clonotype was detected many times. The genes are TRBV30 and TRBJ2-7; D possibly corresponds to TRBD1 (6 bases). This CDR3 spans 12 amino acids. The ends were cut back, 0 bases at V and 5 bases at J, with 8 bases in the middle. Germline V CDR1 and CDR2: GTSNPN, SVGIG (reference sequence). The CDR3: CAWSVRGNEQYF. In DNA form, the CDR3 reads TGTGCCTGGAGTGTTAGGGGGAACGAGCAGTACTTC.

This clonotype was detected ten times or more. The rearrangement uses TRBV2 and TRBJ2-3; D could derive from TRBD1 or TRBD2 (5 bases each). Per germline, CDR1 SNHLY and CDR2 FYNNEI. Trimming stripped 3 bases from V and 11 bases from J, with 12 bases between. The CDR3 contains 12 residues. In nucleotides, the CDR3 is TGTGCCAGCAGTGACAGGGAGCGGCTGCAGTATTTT. Its protein is CASSDRERLQYF.

The chain links TRBV20-1 to TRBJ1-1, with D possibly being TRBD1 (6 bases). Trimming shortened V by 2 bases and J by 4 bases, and 11 bases separated the two germline ends. This CDR3 is 13 amino acids long. CDR1 is DFQATT and CDR2 is SNEGSKA in the germline V gene (reference sequence). For the CDR3, the DNA is TGCAGTGCTAGACAGGGGCGGGGCACTGAAGCTTTCTTT. It translates to CSARQGRGTEAFF.

This clonotype was counted between two and nine times. This rearrangement joins TRBV7-9 to TRBJ2-3; 9 bases are a match to TRBD1. This CDR3 comprises 16 residues. From germline, CDR1 is SEHNR and CDR2 FQNEAQ (reference sequence). The ends lost 1 base at V and 6 bases at J; junction bases unmatched: 8. The CDR3 region has the DNA TGTGCCAGCAGCTTAGTGGCACAGGGGGCAAGGGATACGCAGTATTTT. This codes for CASSLVAQGARDTQYF.

The chain couples TRBV7-9 to TRBJ2-7, with D maybe TRBD1 (5 bases). CDR1 and CDR2 (germline): SEHNR, FQNEAQ (reference sequence). The CDR3 loop spans 15 amino acids. Trimming left V 2 bases short and J 5 bases short, with 16 bases between. CDR3 residues: CASSLNPGIAHEQYF. CDR3 nucleotide sequence: TGTGCCAGCAGCTTAAATCCAGGGATTGCCCACGAGCAGTACTTC.

This clonotype was recorded a few times. The chain uses TRBV10-3 and TRBJ1-1; D is uncertain. Trimming took off 7 bases at V and 10 bases at J, with 13 bases between the two ends. The CDR3 is 11 residues long. Germline CDR1 reads ENHRY; CDR2 reads SYGVKD. The chain's CDR3 is CAIKEFDRAFF. CDR3 DNA sequence: TGTGCCATCAAGGAGTTCGATCGAGCTTTCTTT.

This chain joins TRBV3-1 and TRBJ1-2, with 7 nucleotides matching TRBD1. Per the germline V gene, CDR1 is LGHDT and CDR2 is YNNKEL (reference sequence). This CDR3 contains 14 residues. Trimming removed 3 bases from V and 7 bases from J; junction bases left unmatched: 8. The CDR3 coding sequence is TGTGCCAGCAGCCATCAGGACAGGTGGATTGGCTACACCTTC. This translates into CASSHQDRWIGYTF.

This clonotype was counted at least ten times. V usage is TRBV5-1 and J usage is TRBJ1-2, with 9 positions matching TRBD1. The CDR3 runs 15 residues. V dropped 4 bases and J dropped 5; count of bases not matched to a gene: 9. Per the germline V gene, CDR1 is SGHRS and CDR2 is YFSETQ. The CDR3: CASSLAPGTGYGYTF. CDR3 DNA sequence: TGCGCCAGCAGCCTGGCACCCGGGACAGGGTATGGCTACACCTTC.

The sample holds many counts of this clonotype. Written as DNA, the CDR3 is TGTGCCATAGGAGACACCAACACCGGGGAGCTGTTTTTT. It translates to CAIGDTNTGELFF. The chain links TRBV24-1 to TRBJ2-2; no clear D gene. The CDR3 length is 13 residues. The germline CDR1 and CDR2 sequences are KGHDR and SFDVKD. V lost 11 bases to trimming and J lost 2 bases, with 11 bases between them.

Only a few counts were recorded for this clonotype. V is TRBV29-1 and J is TRBJ2-7; 10 positions match TRBD2. Germline lookup yields CDR1 SQVTM and CDR2 ANQGSEA. The CDR3 totals 20 residues. V lost 0 bases, J lost 0 bases, and 17 bases stayed unmatched. CDR3 sequence: CSVEDRGHAEREGSSYEQYF. CDR3 nucleotide sequence: TGCAGCGTTGAAGATCGGGGCCACGCCGAGCGGGAGGGGAGCTCCTACGAGCAGTACTTC.